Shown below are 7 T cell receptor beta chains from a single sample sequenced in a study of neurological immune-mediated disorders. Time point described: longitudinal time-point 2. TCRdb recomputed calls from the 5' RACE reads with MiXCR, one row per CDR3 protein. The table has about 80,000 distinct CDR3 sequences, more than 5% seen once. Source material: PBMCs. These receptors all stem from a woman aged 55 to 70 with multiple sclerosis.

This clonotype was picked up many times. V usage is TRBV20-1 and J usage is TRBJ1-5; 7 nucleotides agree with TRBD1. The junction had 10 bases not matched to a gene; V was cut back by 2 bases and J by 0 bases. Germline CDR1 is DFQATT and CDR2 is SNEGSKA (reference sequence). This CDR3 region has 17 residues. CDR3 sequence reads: CSARKQGPDPSNQPQHF. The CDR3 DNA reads TGCAGTGCTAGAAAACAGGGGCCAGACCCTAGCAATCAGCCCCAGCATTTT.

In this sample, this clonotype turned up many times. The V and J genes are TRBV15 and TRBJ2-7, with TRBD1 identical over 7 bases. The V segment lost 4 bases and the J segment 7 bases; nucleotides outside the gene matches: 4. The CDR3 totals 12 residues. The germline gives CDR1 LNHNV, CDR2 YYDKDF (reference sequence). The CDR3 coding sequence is TGTGCCACCAGCACCGACAGGGTTGAGCAGTACTTC. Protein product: CATSTDRVEQYF.

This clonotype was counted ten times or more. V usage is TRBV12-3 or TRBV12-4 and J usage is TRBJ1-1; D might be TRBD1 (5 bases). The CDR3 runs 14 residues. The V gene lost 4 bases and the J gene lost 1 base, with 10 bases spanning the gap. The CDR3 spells CASSSQTANTEAFF. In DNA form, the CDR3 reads TGTGCCAGCAGTTCCCAGACAGCGAACACTGAAGCTTTCTTT.

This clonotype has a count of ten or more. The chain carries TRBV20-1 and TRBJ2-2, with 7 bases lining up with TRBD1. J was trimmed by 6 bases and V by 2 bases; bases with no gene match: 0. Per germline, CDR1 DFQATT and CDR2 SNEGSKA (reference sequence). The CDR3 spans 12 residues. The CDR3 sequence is CSARQGAGELFF. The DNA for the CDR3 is TGCAGTGCTAGACAGGGGGCCGGGGAGCTGTTTTTT.

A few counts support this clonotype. This chain's CDR3 is CASSKRTSGGDSSYNEQFF. Here the CDR3 DNA reads TGCGCCAGCAGCAAACGGACTAGCGGGGGGGATAGCTCCTACAATGAGCAGTTCTTC. The J gene is TRBJ2-1, the V gene TRBV5-1; TRBD2 matches 15 bases. Germline CDR1 reads SGHRS; CDR2 reads YFSETQ. Trimming at V came to 4 bases and at J to 0 bases, leaving 8 bases not matched to a gene. The CDR3 runs to 19 residues.

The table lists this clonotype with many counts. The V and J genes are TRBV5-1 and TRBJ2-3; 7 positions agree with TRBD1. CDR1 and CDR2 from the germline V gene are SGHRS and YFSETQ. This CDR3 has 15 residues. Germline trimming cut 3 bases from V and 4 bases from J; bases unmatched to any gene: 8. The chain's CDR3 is CASSYTGAGADTQYF. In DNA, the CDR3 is TGCGCCAGCAGCTATACAGGGGCAGGAGCAGATACGCAGTATTTT.

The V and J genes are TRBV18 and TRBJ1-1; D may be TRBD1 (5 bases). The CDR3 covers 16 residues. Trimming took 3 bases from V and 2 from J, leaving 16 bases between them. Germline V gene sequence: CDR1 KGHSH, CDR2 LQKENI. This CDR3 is CASSPREGGGNTEAFF. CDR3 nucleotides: TGTGCCAGCTCACCGCGTGAGGGTGGGGGTAACACTGAAGCTTTCTTT.